Here is one T cell receptor (beta chain) with its context. The antigen it recognizes is unknown. Base qualities are missing; no much larger clone stands one base away. These data are taken from a study of T cell responses to AZD1222 COVID-19 vaccine (dated by TCRdb to the early 2020s). Notes on the research overall: AZD1222 recipients whose second dose came at about 4 weeks and those whose second dose came at about 12 weeks were combined into one group, since spike-specific TCR depth and breadth did not differ between the two schedules. A total of under 250 trial participants underwent TCR sequencing, of whom 200 to 220 had received two doses of AZD1222 and roughly 26 had received two doses of the MenACWY control vaccine. Trial participants were enrolled by age into subgroups of 18-55, 56-69 and 70-plus years, and around 140, 26 and 57 TCR-sequenced participants, respectively, were included in these subgroups. Overall results and qualifications from the work: Reportedly, close to half of the unique spike-specific TCRs recognized epitopes lying outside the regions that are mutated in the B.1.351 and B.1.1.7 variants. Because no samples from the day 14 peak response were available, repertoires could be characterized only after the peak T cell response. Conclusions about previously exposed vaccinees were limited because only six AZD1222 recipients were SARS-CoV-2 seropositive at baseline. In the small 56-69-year group, the increase in depth fell short of significance, most likely because of low power. After two AZD1222 doses, both the breadth and the depth of spike-specific TCRs were significantly higher than at day 0 and than in MenACWY recipients. Vaccine-associated CD4 TCRs spanned the whole spike protein, with dominant responses in regions 160-218 and 743-854. Participants were mostly white British and included more females than males, and it was suggested by the authors that clonal diversity may have been underestimated.

The CDR3 regions of human TCRbeta chains were analyzed by immunosequencing. As for how the authors treated the data: TCRs in the repertoires were matched against a reference library of SARS-CoV-2-specific TCRs that had been generated with the MIRA antigen-specificity platform. Breadth was defined as the fraction of unique TCRs that were SARS-CoV-2-associated, and depth was defined as the fraction of total T cells that were SARS-CoV-2-associated. Using the MIRA data, every spike-specific TCR was mapped to the spike region that the TCR reacted to and assigned to either a CD4 or a CD8 class. Log10-transformed breadth and depth values were compared by one-way ANOVA with Sidak's multiple comparisons tests. The table comes from immuneACCESS by way of TCRdb, which keeps in-frame sequences with V and J called. Part of the clones is missing from these tables; in studies checked, under half for an unresolved V gene and the rest for unknown reasons. Clonal size and the V and J genes are those of that table, whereas D and trimming came from the DNA. The sample records 84,000 or so clones, about nine tenths of which are singletons. Approximately 2% of the sample rests with the top ten.

In light of the paper, this sample's time point label describes: baseline before first vaccination. Vaccinee samples were obtained from the UK trials COV001 and COV002, which included a single-blind randomized controlled phase 2/3 trial of AZD1222 (ChAdOx1 nCoV-19) in healthy adults. Trial participant PBMC samples were collected at day 0 and day 28 after the second dose for TCRbeta chain sequencing. The source was peripheral blood, collected on day 0 of AZD1222 vaccination. This TCR derives from an adult in good health.

Here is the DNA: TGTGCCAGCAGCTTGGGTGGGGGATCTTTGCGGTACACCTTC. It specifies CASSLGGGSLRYTF. The chain employs TRBV5-4 and TRBJ1-2, with a weak D call of TRBD1 (5 bases match). The germline V gene (reference sequence) yields SGHNT for CDR1 and YYREEE for CDR2. Spanning cysteine to phenylalanine, the CDR3 consists of 14 amino acids. Only CDR3 DNA remains: 42 bases, in frame from the first base. The germline ends are 17 bases apart after V is trimmed by 0 bases and J by 11 bases.